This TCR beta chain was recorded in a study of identical twins. With regard to this clonotype: No antigen is known for it.

Study-wide results and limits: Models underestimated how often monozygotic twins shared out-of-frame TCR alpha. A cross-sectional statistical analysis, not follow-up of the same donors, supported the conclusions. Whereas memory repertoires showed no such difference, abundant cord blood beta clonotypes carried fewer insertions.

The ends were cut back, 1 base at V and 2 bases at J, with 13 bases in the middle. This CDR3 has 15 amino acids. The germline CDR1 and CDR2 sequences are SGHRS and YFSETQ. A universal primer site was incorporated via template switching, and the cDNA contained unique molecular identifiers. MiXCR, run by TCRdb on the 5' RACE reads, gives a single entry per CDR3 protein. The repertoire holds 1.5 million to 2 million distinct CDR3 sequences, less than 35% seen once, with about 0.27% in the top ten. The sample was cord blood. The V call is TRBV5-1, the J call TRBJ2-7; possible D gene TRBD2, 5 bases. The origin of this receptor is a newborn girl in good health. The CDR3, as DNA: TGCGCCAGCAGCTTGACAGAAGCGGAGACCTACGAGCAGTACTTC. Translation gives CASSLTEAETYEQYF.